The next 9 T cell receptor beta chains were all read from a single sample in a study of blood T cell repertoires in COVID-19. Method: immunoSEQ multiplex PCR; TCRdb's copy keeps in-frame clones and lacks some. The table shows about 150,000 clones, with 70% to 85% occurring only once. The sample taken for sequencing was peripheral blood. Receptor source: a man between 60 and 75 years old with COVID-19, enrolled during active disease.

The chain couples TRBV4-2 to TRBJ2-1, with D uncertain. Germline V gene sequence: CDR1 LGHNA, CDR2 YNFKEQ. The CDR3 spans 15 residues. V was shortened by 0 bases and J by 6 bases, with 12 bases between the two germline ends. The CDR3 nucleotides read TGTGCCAGCAGCCAAGAATCCGGGTTCTTCAATGAGCAGTTCTTC. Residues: CASSQESGFFNEQFF.

The CDR3: CASSKPSGGDYGYTF. Here the CDR3 DNA reads TGTGCCAGCAGCAAACCGTCAGGGGGCGACTATGGCTACACCTTC. V is TRBV7-9 and J is TRBJ1-2, with 8 bases aligning to TRBD1. This CDR3 is 15 amino acids long. Unmatched junction bases numbered 8, after V lost 5 bases and J lost 3 bases. CDR1 is SEHNR and CDR2 is FQNEAQ in the germline V gene (reference sequence).

CDR3 sequence (DNA): TGTGCCAGTAGTATAAGCGGAAACAATGAGCAGTTCTTC. Translation: CASSISGNNEQFF. J is TRBJ2-1 and V is TRBV19; weak D call: TRBD2 (5 bases). Trimming took 2 bases from V and 5 from J, leaving 7 bases between them. This CDR3 contains 13 residues. Germline CDR1 reads LNHDA; CDR2 reads SQIVND (reference sequence).

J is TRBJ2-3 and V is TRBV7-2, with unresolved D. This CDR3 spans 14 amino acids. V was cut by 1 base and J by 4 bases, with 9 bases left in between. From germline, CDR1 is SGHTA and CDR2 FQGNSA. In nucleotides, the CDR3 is TGTGCCAGCAGCTTAGAAGCCACCCCAGATACGCAGTATTTT. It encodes CASSLEATPDTQYF.

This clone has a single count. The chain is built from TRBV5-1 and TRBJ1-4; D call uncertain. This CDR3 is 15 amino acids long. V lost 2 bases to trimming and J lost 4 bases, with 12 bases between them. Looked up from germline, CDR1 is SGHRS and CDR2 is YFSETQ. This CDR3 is CASSLSDSVNEKLFF. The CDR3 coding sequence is TGCGCCAGCAGCTTAAGTGATTCGGTTAATGAAAAACTGTTTTTT.

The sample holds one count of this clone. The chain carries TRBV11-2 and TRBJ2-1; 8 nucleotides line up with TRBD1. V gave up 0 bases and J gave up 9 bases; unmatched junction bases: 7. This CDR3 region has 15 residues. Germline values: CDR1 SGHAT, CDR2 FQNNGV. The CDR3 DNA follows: TGTGCCAGCAGCTTAGACAGGGGGCTTGGAGTTGAGCAGTTCTTC. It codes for CASSLDRGLGVEQFF.

The CDR3 coding sequence is TGTGCCAGCAGGGCGCGCGGGGGCACAGATACGCAGTATTTT. Protein: CASRARGGTDTQYF. This sequence joins TRBV28 and TRBJ2-3, with D possibly TRBD2 on 6 matching bases. Germline CDR1 reads MDHEN; CDR2 reads SYDVKM. The CDR3 has 14 amino acids. Trimming cost V 6 bases and J 1 base, with 11 bases left between them.

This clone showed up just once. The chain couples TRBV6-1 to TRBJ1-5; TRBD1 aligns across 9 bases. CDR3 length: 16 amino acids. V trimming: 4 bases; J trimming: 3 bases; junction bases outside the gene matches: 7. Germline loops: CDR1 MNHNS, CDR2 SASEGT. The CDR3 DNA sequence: TGTGCCAGCAGTGCAACGGACAGGGGCTTCAATCAGCCCCAGCATTTT. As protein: CASSATDRGFNQPQHF.

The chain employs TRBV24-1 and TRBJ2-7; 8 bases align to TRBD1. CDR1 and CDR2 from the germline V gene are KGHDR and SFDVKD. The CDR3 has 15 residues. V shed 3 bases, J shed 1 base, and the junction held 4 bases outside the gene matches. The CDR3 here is CATSDPGQASYEQYF. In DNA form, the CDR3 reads TGTGCCACCAGTGATCCGGGACAGGCTTCCTACGAGCAGTACTTC.